A single sample gave rise to the 18 T cell receptor beta chains below, sequenced in a study of CD8+ T cells in alopecia areata. cDNA serving as the sequencing template came from extracted, reverse transcribed RNA. TCRdb keeps only in-frame clones here, not all; method: immunoSEQ multiplex PCR. The sample holds over 35,000 clones, around nine tenths seen once. Documented treatment: oral pan-JAK inhibitor, 5-10 mg twice daily. This specimen was CD8+ T cells sorted from blood, taken at week 24, from a patient treated with tofacitinib. The source of these receptors is a human donor with alopecia areata.

V gene TRBV7-9 combines with J gene TRBJ2-3; D call uncertain. The V end was cut by 2 bases, the J end by 4 bases, with 13 bases between. Germline V gives CDR1 SEHNR, CDR2 FQNEAQ (reference sequence). CDR3 size: 15 residues. As DNA, the CDR3 is TGTGCCAGCAGCTTAATTCGCAGTTTCCCAGATACGCAGTATTTT. It codes for CASSLIRSFPDTQYF.

V gene TRBV7-2 combines with J gene TRBJ2-5, with D tentatively TRBD2 (6 bases). The length of the CDR3 is 18 residues. Germline V lookup: CDR1 SGHTA, CDR2 FQGNSA. V lost 2 bases to trimming and J lost 4 bases, with 23 bases between them. CDR3 DNA sequence: TGTGCCAGCAGCTTACCGCTGGACATGGGAGGAGGGAGAGAGACCCAGTACTTC. It codes for CASSLPLDMGGGRETQYF. Using reference TRBV7-2 and TRBJ2-5 for the parts outside the CDR3, the full variable domain is GAGVSQSPSNKVTEKGKDVELRCDPISGHTALYWYRQSLGQGLEFLIYFQGNSAPDKSGLPSDRFSAERTGGSVSTLTIQRTQQEDSAVYLCASSLPLDMGGGRETQYFGPGTRLLVL.

This rearrangement joins TRBV4-1 to TRBJ2-7, with 8 bases lining up with TRBD2. This CDR3 region has 15 residues. J was trimmed by 4 bases and V by 1 base; bases with no gene match: 6. CDR1 is MGHRA, CDR2 YSYEKL, per germline. DNA for the CDR3: TGCGCCAGCAGCCAAGCACCGGGGGGGCCGTACGAGCAGTACTTC. It is translated as CASSQAPGGPYEQYF.

This chain uses TRBV27 with TRBJ2-7, with D maybe TRBD2 (6 bases). The length of the CDR3 is 13 residues. CDR1 is MNHEY and CDR2 is SMNVEV in the germline V gene (reference sequence). Between the trimmed V and J ends, which lost 5 bases and 0 bases, there was a span of 8 bases. CDR3 amino acids: CASSPDYSYEQYF. DNA of the CDR3: TGTGCCAGCAGTCCGGACTACTCCTACGAGCAGTACTTC.

The chain couples TRBV6-1 to TRBJ2-5, with a possible D match to TRBD2 (5 bases). The CDR3 runs 14 residues. Per germline, CDR1 MNHNS and CDR2 SASEGT. With 2 bases removed from V and 2 bases from J, the gap between germline ends came to 9 bases. The CDR3 loop is CASSESGLQETQYF. DNA of the CDR3: TGTGCCAGCAGTGAATCGGGATTGCAAGAGACCCAGTACTTC.

The chain employs TRBV25-1 and TRBJ2-5, with D perhaps TRBD2 (5 bases). There are 12 residues in the CDR3. V gave up 7 bases and J gave up 2 bases, with 8 bases separating them. Per the germline V gene, CDR1 is MGHDK and CDR2 is SYGVNS. The CDR3 loop is CASIGGQETQYF. The CDR3 DNA reads TGTGCCAGCATAGGAGGACAAGAGACCCAGTACTTC.

The rearrangement links TRBV4-1 to TRBJ2-3; 10 bases match TRBD2. After removal of 4 bases from V and 2 bases from J, the junction contained 6 bases not matched to a gene. This CDR3 has 16 amino acids. Germline V CDR1 and CDR2: MGHRA, YSYEKL. The CDR3 DNA follows: TGCGCCAGCAGCCGAGGGACTAGCGAGACCACAGATACGCAGTATTTT. This sequence encodes CASSRGTSETTDTQYF.

This sequence joins TRBV21-1 and TRBJ2-1; whether TRBD1, the table's D call, matches the DNA was not checked. TRBV21-1 represents a pseudogene. CDR3 length: 16 residues. CDR3 residues: CASSRVQGRSYNEQFF. The CDR3 region has the DNA TGTGCCAGCAGCAGGGTACAGGGGCGTTCCTACAATGAGCAGTTCTTC.

The rearrangement uses TRBV4-2 and TRBJ2-5; 9 nucleotides line up with TRBD2. The CDR3 contains 16 residues. Germline assignment: CDR1 LGHNA and CDR2 YNFKEQ. V was pared by 0 bases and J by 4 bases, with 6 bases of the junction left unmatched. The CDR3 DNA follows: TGTGCCAGCAGCCAAGAAGGGAGCGGGGGGCCAGAGACCCAGTACTTC. As protein: CASSQEGSGGPETQYF.

This chain uses TRBV28 with TRBJ2-7; 7 bases map to TRBD1. This CDR3 region has 14 residues. CDR1 MDHEN and CDR2 SYDVKM come from the germline V gene. Trimming removed 6 bases from V and 6 bases from J; junction bases left unmatched: 11. The CDR3 protein is CASSLTGAGSEQYF. CDR3 sequence (DNA): TGTGCCAGCAGCCTCACAGGGGCGGGTAGCGAGCAGTACTTC.

The rearrangement links TRBV6-1 to TRBJ2-7; 8 bases match TRBD2. This CDR3 comprises 16 residues. Germline CDR1 and CDR2: MNHNS and SASEGT. Trimming took 2 bases from V and 2 from J; bases not matched to a gene: 8. This CDR3 reads CASSEYEGLGPYEQYF. The CDR3 DNA is TGTGCCAGCAGTGAATATGAGGGACTAGGGCCCTACGAGCAGTACTTC.

The V call is TRBV28, the J call TRBJ2-3; D is undetermined. The CDR3 totals 13 residues. CDR1 is MDHEN and CDR2 is SYDVKM in the germline V gene. The germline V and J ends were trimmed by 2 bases and 2 bases, with 5 bases remaining between them. The DNA of the CDR3 is TGTGCCAGCAGTTTACCGGACACAGATACGCAGTATTTT. As protein: CASSLPDTDTQYF.

This sequence joins TRBV9 and TRBJ2-7; TRBD2 agrees at 8 bases. Looked up from germline, CDR1 is SGDLS and CDR2 is YYNGEE. Trimming took 4 bases from V and 1 from J; bases not matched to a gene: 4. The CDR3 spans 14 residues. CDR3 sequence reads: CASSPSGGSYEQYF. The CDR3 nucleotides read TGTGCCAGCAGCCCCTCGGGGGGGTCCTACGAGCAGTACTTC.

This clone showed up just once. The chain is built from TRBV4-2 and TRBJ1-2, with a weak D call TRBD1 (5 bases). The CDR3 has 15 residues. Deletions cut 0 bases from V and 4 bases from J, with 12 bases between. Germline CDR1 reads LGHNA; CDR2 reads YNFKEQ. CDR3 sequence: CASSQDLEQAYGYTF. CDR3 coding DNA: TGTGCCAGCAGCCAAGACTTAGAACAGGCCTATGGCTACACCTTC.

The rearrangement uses TRBV2 and TRBJ2-5; unclear D gene. There are 13 residues in the CDR3. From germline, CDR1 is SNHLY and CDR2 FYNNEI. The germline V and J ends were trimmed by 3 bases and 7 bases, with 12 bases remaining between them. The CDR3 DNA reads as TGTGCCAGCAGTGACGTAGCTCCGGGGACCCAGTACTTC. Protein sequence: CASSDVAPGTQYF.

The CDR3 bases are TGTGCCAGCAGTGAAGCCCCCTACAATGAGCAGTTCTTC. Its protein is CASSEAPYNEQFF. The chain couples TRBV6-1 to TRBJ2-1; D gene unclear. V lost 0 bases to trimming and J lost 2 bases, with 2 bases between them. In germline, CDR1 is MNHNS, CDR2 SASEGT. This CDR3 comprises 13 residues.

On this clone itself: The sample carries other DNA sequences with the same CDR3. The gene calls are TRBV7-6 and TRBJ2-3; tentatively, D is TRBD1 or TRBD2 (5 bases each). The germline V gene encodes CDR1 SGHVS and CDR2 FNYEAQ. V lost 4 bases to trimming and J lost 4 bases, with 15 bases between them. The CDR3 loop spans 15 amino acids. The CDR3 loop reads CASSSPGALPDTQYF. CDR3 DNA sequence: TGTGCCAGCAGCTCCCCCGGGGCACTCCCAGATACGCAGTATTTT.

The rearrangement joins TRBV9 to TRBJ1-2; D gene ambiguous. Germline values: CDR1 SGDLS, CDR2 YYNGEE. Trimming removed 0 bases at V and 8 bases at J, with 11 bases between. This CDR3 spans 13 amino acids. The CDR3 is CASSVAGVGGYTF. Written as DNA, the CDR3 is TGTGCCAGCAGCGTAGCTGGGGTTGGAGGCTACACCTTC.